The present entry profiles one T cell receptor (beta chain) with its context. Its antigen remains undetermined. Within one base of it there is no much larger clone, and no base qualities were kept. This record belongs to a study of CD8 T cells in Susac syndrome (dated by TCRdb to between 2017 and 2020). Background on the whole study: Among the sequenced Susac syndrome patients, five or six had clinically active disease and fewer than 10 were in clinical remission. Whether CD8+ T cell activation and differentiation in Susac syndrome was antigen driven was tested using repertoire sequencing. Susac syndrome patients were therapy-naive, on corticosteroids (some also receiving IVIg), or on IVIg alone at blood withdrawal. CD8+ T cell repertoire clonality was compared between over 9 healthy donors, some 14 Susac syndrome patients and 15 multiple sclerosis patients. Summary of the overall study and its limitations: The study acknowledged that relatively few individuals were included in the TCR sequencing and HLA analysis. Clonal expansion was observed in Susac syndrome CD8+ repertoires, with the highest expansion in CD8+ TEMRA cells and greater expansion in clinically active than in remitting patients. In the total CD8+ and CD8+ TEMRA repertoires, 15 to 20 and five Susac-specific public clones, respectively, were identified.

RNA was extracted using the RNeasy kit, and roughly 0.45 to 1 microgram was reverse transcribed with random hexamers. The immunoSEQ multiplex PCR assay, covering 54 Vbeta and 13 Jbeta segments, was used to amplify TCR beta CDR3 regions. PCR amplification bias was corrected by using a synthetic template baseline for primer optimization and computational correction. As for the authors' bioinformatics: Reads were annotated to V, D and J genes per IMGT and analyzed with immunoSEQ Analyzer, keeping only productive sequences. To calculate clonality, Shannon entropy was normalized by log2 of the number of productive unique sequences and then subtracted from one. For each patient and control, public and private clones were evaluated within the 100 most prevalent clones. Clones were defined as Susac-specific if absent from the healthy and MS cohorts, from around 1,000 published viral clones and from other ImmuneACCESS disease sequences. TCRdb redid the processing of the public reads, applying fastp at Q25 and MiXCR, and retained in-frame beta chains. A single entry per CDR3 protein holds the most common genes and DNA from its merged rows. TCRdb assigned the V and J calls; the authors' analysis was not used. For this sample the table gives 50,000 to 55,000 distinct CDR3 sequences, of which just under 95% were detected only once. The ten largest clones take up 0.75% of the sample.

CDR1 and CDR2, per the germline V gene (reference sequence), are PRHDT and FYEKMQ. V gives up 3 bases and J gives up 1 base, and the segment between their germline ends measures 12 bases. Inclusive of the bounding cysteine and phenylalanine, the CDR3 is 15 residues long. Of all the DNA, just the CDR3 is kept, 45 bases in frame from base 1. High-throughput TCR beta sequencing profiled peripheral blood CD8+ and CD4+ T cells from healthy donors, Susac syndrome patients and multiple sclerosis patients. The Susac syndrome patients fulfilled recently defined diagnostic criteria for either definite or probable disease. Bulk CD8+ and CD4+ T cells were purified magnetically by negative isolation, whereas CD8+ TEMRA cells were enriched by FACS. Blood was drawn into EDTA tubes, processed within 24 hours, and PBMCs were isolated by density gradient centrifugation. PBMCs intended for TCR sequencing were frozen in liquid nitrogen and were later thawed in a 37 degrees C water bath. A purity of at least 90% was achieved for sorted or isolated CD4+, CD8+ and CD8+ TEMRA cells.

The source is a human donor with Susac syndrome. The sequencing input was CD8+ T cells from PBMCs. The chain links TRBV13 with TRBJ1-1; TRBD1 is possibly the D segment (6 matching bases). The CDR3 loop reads CASSFVQGANTEAFF. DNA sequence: TGTGCCAGCAGCTTTGTACAGGGCGCGAACACTGAAGCTTTCTTT.